A single sample is the source of the 7 T cell receptor beta chains below, sequenced in a study of tumor and adjacent non-tumor tissue in lung cancer. This sample's RNA came from whole unsorted tissue. Three rounds of nested PCR, following a modified ARM-PCR protocol, produced the TCRbeta library. A single record per CDR3 protein comes from TCRdb applying MiXCR to the multiplex PCR reads. This table has tens of thousands of distinct CDR3 sequences, around 71% appearing once. Sequencing was performed on lung tumor tissue. These receptor sequences come from a man aged 55 to 69 with non-small cell lung cancer.

Turning to this clonotype: A much more abundant neighbour one base away suggests this may be a read error. The chain is built from TRBV30 and TRBJ2-3, with D hard to call. The CDR3 length is 15 residues. The V gene's germline CDR1 is GTSNPN and CDR2 SVGIG (reference sequence). Trimming shortened V by 4 bases and J by 0 bases, and 14 bases separated the two germline ends. The CDR3, as DNA: TGTGCCTGGAATGTATCCTCCGGGAGCACAGATACGCAGTATTTT. Encoded protein: CAWNVSSGSTDTQYF.

A word on this clonotype: Just one base apart from a much larger clone, this may be a read error. The rearrangement uses TRBV7-8 and TRBJ1-6, with D maybe TRBD1 (6 bases). This CDR3 spans 15 amino acids. V shed 3 bases and J shed 10 bases, with 16 bases lying between them. The germline gives CDR1 SGHVS, CDR2 FQNEAQ. This chain's CDR3 is CASSFNRVLDSPLHF. CDR3 coding DNA: TGTGCCAGCAGCTTTAACAGGGTTTTGGACTCACCCCTCCACTTT.

The rearrangement links TRBV6-2 or TRBV6-3 to TRBJ1-5; a weak D match, TRBD1 (6 bases). Germline V gives CDR1 MNHEY, CDR2 SVGEGT. With 6 bases removed from V and 1 base from J, the gap between germline ends came to 13 bases. The CDR3 sequence is 15 residues long. The CDR3 sequence: CASRSWTVSNQPQHF. The CDR3 DNA follows: TGTGCCAGCAGGAGCTGGACAGTGAGCAATCAGCCCCAGCATTTT.

In the case of this clonotype: A much larger clone lies a single base off, so this may be a read error. V is TRBV12-3 or TRBV12-4 and J is TRBJ1-5, with unresolved D. The CDR3 extends over 13 amino acids. In DNA form, the CDR3 reads TGTGTCAGCAGTCAGAGGCGGGATCAGCCCCAGCATTTT. This gives the protein CVSSQRRDQPQHF.

The chain couples TRBV29-1 to TRBJ2-5; D remains ambiguous. The V gene lost 3 bases and the J gene lost 5 bases, with 10 bases spanning the gap. Germline CDR1 is SQVTM and CDR2 is ANQGSEA. This CDR3 has 12 residues. In DNA, the CDR3 is TGCAGCGTTGATTTATCCCCCGAGACCCAGTACTTC. Protein: CSVDLSPETQYF.

Comment on this clonotype: This may be a read error, as it is one base from a much larger clone. It is likely a read error, because the conserved phenylalanine at the end of the CDR3 is missing. This chain's CDR3 is CSGRADNEQFL. CDR3 nucleotides: TGCAGTGGACGGGCCGACAATGAGCAGTTCTTG. V usage is TRBV20-1 and J usage is TRBJ2-1; D gene unclear. The V gene lost 7 bases and the J gene lost 5 bases, with 9 bases spanning the gap. Germline CDR1 is DFQATT and CDR2 is SNEGSKA (reference sequence). This CDR3 is 11 amino acids long.

This clonotype is medium-sized within its sample. The chain employs TRBV5-6 and TRBJ2-5; 7 nucleotides align to TRBD1. Germline lookup yields CDR1 SGHDT and CDR2 YYEEEE. Trimming removed 4 bases from V and 4 bases from J; junction bases left unmatched: 4. The CDR3 is made up of 13 amino acids. CDR3 nucleotide sequence: TGTGCCAGCAGCCCCCCAGGGGGAGAGACCCAGTACTTC. Protein product: CASSPPGGETQYF.